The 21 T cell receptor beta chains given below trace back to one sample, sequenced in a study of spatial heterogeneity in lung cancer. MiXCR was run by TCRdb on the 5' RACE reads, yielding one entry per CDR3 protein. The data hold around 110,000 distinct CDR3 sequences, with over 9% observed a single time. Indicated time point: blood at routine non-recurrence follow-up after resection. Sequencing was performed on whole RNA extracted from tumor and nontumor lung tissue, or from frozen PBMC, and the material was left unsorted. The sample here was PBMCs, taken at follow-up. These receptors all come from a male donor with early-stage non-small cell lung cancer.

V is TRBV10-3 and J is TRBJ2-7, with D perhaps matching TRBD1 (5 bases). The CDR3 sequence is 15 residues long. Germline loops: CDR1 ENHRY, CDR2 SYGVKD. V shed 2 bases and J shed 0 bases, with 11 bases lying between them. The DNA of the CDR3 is TGTGCCATCAGTGAGACAACAGGCTTCTCCTACGAGCAGTACTTC. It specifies CAISETTGFSYEQYF.

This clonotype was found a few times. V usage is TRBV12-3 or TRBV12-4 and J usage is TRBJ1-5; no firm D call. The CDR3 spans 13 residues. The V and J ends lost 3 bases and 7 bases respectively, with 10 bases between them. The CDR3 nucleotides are TGTGCCAGCAGTTTTGCGGGGAACCAGCCCCAGCATTTT. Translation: CASSFAGNQPQHF.

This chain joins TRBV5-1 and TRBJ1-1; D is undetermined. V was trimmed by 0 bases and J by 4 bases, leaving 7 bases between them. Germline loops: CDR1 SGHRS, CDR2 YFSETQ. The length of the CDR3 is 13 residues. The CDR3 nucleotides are TGCGCCAGCAGCTTGGAAGGGAGCACTGAAGCTTTCTTT. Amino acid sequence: CASSLEGSTEAFF.

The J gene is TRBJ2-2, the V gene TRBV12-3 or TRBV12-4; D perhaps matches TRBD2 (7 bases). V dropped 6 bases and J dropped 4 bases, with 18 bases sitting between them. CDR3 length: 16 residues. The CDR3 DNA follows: TGTGCCAGCAGCCCCAGTGGGGGGGCCGTCACCGGGGAGCTGTTTTTT. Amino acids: CASSPSGGAVTGELFF.

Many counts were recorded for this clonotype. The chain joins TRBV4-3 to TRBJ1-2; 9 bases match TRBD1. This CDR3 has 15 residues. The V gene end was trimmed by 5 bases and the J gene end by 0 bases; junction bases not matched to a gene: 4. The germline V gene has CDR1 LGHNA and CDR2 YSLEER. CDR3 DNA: TGCGCCAGCAGCTACCGACAGGGGGCTAACTATGGCTACACCTTC. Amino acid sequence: CASSYRQGANYGYTF.

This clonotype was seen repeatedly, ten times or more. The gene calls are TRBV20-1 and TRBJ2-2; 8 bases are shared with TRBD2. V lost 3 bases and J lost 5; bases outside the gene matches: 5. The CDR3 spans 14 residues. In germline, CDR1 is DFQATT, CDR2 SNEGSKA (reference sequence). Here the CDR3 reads CSASDAGGTGELFF. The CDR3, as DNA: TGCAGTGCTAGTGACGCGGGGGGAACCGGGGAGCTGTTTTTT.

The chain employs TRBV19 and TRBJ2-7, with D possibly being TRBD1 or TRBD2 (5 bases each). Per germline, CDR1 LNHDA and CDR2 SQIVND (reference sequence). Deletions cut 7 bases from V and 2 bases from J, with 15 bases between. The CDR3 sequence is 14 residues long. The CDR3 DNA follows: TGTGCCAGTACCCCACGGGACCTCCCCTACGAGCAGTACTTC. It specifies CASTPRDLPYEQYF.

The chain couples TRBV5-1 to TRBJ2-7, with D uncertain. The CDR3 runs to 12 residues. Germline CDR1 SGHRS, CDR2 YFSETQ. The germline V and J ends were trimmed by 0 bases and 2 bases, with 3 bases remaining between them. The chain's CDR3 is CASSLEPYEQYF. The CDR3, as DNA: TGCGCCAGCAGCTTGGAGCCCTACGAGCAGTACTTC.

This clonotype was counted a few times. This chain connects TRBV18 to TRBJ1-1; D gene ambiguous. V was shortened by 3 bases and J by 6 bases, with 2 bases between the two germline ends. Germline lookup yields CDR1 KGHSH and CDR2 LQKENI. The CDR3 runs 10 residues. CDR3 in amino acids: CASSPPEAFF. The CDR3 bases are TGTGCCAGCTCACCCCCTGAAGCTTTCTTT.

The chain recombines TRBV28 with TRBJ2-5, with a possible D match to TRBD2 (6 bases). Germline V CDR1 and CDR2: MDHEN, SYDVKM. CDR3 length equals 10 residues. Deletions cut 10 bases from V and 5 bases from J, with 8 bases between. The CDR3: CATREETQYF. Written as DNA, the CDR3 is TGTGCCACCCGGGAGGAGACCCAGTACTTC.

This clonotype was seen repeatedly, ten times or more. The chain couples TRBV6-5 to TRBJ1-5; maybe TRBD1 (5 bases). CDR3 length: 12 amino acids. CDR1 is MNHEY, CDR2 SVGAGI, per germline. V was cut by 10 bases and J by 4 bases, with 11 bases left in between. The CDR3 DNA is TGTGCCACCGGGACGCATAATCAGCCCCAGCATTTT. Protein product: CATGTHNQPQHF.

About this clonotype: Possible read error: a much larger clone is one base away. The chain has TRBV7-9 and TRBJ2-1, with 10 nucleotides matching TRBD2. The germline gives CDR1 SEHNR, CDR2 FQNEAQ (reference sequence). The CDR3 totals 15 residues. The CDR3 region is CAGSWSGGAGNEQFF. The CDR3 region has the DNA TGTGCCGGCAGCTGGAGCGGGGGGGCTGGCAATGAGCAGTTCTTC.

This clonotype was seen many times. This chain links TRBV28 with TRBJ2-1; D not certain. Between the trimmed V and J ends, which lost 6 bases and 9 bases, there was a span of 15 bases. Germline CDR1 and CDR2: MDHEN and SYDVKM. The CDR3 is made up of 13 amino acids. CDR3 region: CASSLGRRGEQFF. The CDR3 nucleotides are TGTGCCAGCAGCCTAGGAAGGAGAGGTGAGCAGTTCTTC.

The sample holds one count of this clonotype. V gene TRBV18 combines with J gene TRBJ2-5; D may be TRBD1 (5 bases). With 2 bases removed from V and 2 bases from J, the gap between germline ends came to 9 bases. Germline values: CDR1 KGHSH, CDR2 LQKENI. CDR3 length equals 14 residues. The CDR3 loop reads CASSPGRAQETQYF. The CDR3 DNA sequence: TGTGCCAGCTCACCAGGCAGGGCACAAGAGACCCAGTACTTC. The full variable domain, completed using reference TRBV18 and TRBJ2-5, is NAGVMQNPRHLVRRRGQEARLRCSPMKGHSHVYWYRQLPEEGLKFMVYLQKENIIDESGMPKERFSAEFPKEGPSILRIQQVVRGDSAAYFCASSPGRAQETQYFGPGTRLLVL.

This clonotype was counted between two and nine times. Written as DNA, the CDR3 is TGTGCCAGCAGCTTAAGTAGGGGACTGTACAATGAGCAGTTCTTC. Translated, it gives CASSLSRGLYNEQFF. This rearrangement joins TRBV7-3 to TRBJ2-1; possible D gene TRBD2, 6 bases. The CDR3 has 15 residues. V was trimmed by 1 base and J by 4 bases, leaving 11 bases between them. CDR1 SGHTA and CDR2 FQGTGA come from the germline V gene.

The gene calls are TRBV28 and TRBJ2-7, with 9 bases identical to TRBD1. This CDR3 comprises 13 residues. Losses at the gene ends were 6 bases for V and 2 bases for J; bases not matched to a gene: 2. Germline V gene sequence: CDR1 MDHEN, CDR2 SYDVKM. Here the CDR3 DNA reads TGTGCCAGCAGGGGACAGGGCACCTACGAGCAGTACTTC. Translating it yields CASRGQGTYEQYF.

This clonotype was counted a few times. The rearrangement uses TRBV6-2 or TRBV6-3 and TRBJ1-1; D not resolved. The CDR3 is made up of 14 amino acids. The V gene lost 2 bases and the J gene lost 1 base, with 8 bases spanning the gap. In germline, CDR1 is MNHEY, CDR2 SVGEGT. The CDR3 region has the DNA TGTGCCAGCAGTTACGTCACCGAGAACACTGAAGCTTTCTTT. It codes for CASSYVTENTEAFF.

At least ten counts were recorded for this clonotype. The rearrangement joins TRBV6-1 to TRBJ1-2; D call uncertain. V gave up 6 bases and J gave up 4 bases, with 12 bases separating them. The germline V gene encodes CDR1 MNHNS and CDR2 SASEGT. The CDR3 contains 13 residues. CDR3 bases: TGTGCCAGCAGGGCTAGGGAAGGCTATGGCTACACCTTC. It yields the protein CASRAREGYGYTF.

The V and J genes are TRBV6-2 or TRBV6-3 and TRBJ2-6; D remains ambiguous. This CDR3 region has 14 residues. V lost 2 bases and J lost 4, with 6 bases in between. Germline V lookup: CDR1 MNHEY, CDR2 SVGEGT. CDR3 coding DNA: TGTGCCAGCAGTTACCTGAGCGGGGCCAACGTCCTGACTTTC. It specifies CASSYLSGANVLTF.

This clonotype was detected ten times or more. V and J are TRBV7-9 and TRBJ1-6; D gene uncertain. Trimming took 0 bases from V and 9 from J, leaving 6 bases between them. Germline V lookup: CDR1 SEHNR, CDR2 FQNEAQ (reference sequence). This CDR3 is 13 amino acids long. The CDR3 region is CASSLAEGSPLHF. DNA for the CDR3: TGTGCCAGCAGCTTAGCGGAGGGTTCACCCCTCCACTTT. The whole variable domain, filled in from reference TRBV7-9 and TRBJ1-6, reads DTGVSQNPRHKITKRGQNVTFRCDPISEHNRLYWYRQTLGQGPEFLTYFQNEAQLEKSRLLSDRFSAERPKGSFSTLEIQRTEQGDSAMYLCASSLAEGSPLHFGNGTRLTVT.

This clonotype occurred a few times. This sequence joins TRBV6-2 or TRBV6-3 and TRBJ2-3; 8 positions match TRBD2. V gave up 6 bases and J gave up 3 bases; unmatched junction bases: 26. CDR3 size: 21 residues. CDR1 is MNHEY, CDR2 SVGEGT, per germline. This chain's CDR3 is CASRASVARAGERGRTDTQYF. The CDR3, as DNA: TGTGCCAGCAGGGCTTCGGTGGCCCGAGCTGGGGAGCGGGGGAGGACAGATACGCAGTATTTT.